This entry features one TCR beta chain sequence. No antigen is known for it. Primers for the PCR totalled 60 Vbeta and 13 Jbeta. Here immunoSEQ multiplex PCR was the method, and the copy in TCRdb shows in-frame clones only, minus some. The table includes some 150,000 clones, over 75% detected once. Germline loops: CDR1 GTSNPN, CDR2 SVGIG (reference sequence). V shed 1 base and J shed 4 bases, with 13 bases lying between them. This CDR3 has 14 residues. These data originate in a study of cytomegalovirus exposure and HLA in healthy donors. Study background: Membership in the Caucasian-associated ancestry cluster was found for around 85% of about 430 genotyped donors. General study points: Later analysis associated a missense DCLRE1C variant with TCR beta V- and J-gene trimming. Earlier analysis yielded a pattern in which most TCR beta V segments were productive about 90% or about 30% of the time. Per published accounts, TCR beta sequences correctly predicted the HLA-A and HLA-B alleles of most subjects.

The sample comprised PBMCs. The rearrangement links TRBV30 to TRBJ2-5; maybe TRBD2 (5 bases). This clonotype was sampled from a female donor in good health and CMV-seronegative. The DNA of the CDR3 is TGTGCCTGGAGTGAAGGGAGAGGGCGAGAGACCCAGTACTTC. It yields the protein CAWSEGRGRETQYF.